What follows are 14 T cell receptor beta chains derived from one specimen sequenced in a study of regulatory T cells in long-lasting Graves disease. The authors built TCR beta libraries using iRepertoire HTBI primers and Arm-PCR of CDR3 regions. TCRdb redid the calling of the multiplex PCR reads with MiXCR, one entry per CDR3 protein. Seen here are under 350,000 distinct CDR3 sequences, under 25% observed once, and the top ten hold roughly 50%. As to time point: persistent/refractory GD, antithyroid drugs over 5 years with positive TRAb. Generation of the TCR library employed RNA extracted from PBMCs. Sequenced here: peripheral blood mononuclear cells (PBMCs), sampled when the disease was refractory, from a patient treated with antithyroid drugs. The receptors come from a female donor with Graves disease.

This clonotype was recorded many times. The CDR3, as DNA: TGTGCCAGCAGTTACGCGGAGGCCGATGGCTACACCTTC. As protein: CASSYAEADGYTF. This chain links TRBV6-2 or TRBV6-3 with TRBJ1-2; D is ambiguous. V was shortened by 2 bases and J by 6 bases, with 10 bases between the two germline ends. The CDR3 is 13 amino acids. Germline V gene lookup returns CDR1 MNHEY and CDR2 SVGEGT.

This clonotype was counted a few times. The V gene is TRBV7-2, the J gene TRBJ2-5; possible D gene TRBD1, 6 bases. The CDR3 loop spans 15 amino acids. With 5 bases removed from V and 1 base from J, the gap between germline ends came to 14 bases. Germline CDR1 SGHTA, CDR2 FQGNSA. Here the CDR3 reads CASSAQQGPQETQYF. The DNA for the CDR3 is TGTGCCAGCAGCGCACAGCAGGGGCCCCAAGAGACCCAGTACTTC.

This clonotype was seen many times. V usage is TRBV18 and J usage is TRBJ2-4; the D gene is possibly TRBD2 (5 bases). Germline CDR1 reads KGHSH; CDR2 reads LQKENI. V lost 5 bases, J lost 4 bases, and 15 bases lay in between. The length of the CDR3 is 15 residues. In nucleotides, the CDR3 is TGTGCCAGCTCAAGGGCTGAGGGCCCGAAAAACATTCAGTACTTC. This sequence encodes CASSRAEGPKNIQYF. Complete variable domain (other parts from reference TRBV18 and TRBJ2-4): NAGVMQNPRHLVRRRGQEARLRCSPMKGHSHVYWYRQLPEEGLKFMVYLQKENIIDESGMPKERFSAEFPKEGPSILRIQQVVRGDSAAYFCASSRAEGPKNIQYFGAGTRLSVL.

In its sample, this clonotype was seen a few times. V usage is TRBV19 and J usage is TRBJ2-7; a possible D gene is TRBD1 (5 bases). V was cut by 8 bases and J by 0 bases, with 8 bases left in between. Germline V gene sequence: CDR1 LNHDA, CDR2 SQIVND (reference sequence). The CDR3 is 12 amino acids. CDR3 region: CASAGNSYEQYF. In DNA, the CDR3 is TGTGCCAGTGCAGGGAACTCCTACGAGCAGTACTTC. The variable domain in full, with the rest retrieved from reference TRBV19 and TRBJ2-7, is DGGITQSPKYLFRKEGQNVTLSCEQNLNHDAMYWYRQDPGQGLRLIYYSQIVNDFQKGDIAEGYSVSREKKESFPLTVTSAQKNPTAFYLCASAGNSYEQYFGPGTRLTVT.

This clonotype has only a few counts. The V and J genes are TRBV5-1 and TRBJ2-5, with D perhaps TRBD1 or TRBD2 (5 bases each). Deletions cut 4 bases from V and 5 bases from J, with 18 bases between. From germline, CDR1 is SGHRS and CDR2 YFSETQ. CDR3 length: 15 amino acids. CDR3 sequence: CASSPAGTGSETQYF. The CDR3 nucleotides read TGCGCCAGCAGCCCGGCCGGGACGGGAAGCGAGACCCAGTACTTC.

This chain uses TRBV5-1 with TRBJ2-7; D remains ambiguous. CDR3 length: 19 amino acids. V was shortened by 4 bases and J by 0 bases, with 26 bases between the two germline ends. The germline gives CDR1 SGHRS, CDR2 YFSETQ. CDR3 in amino acids: CASSVAPYPPIGSSYEQYF. CDR3 bases: TGCGCCAGCAGCGTGGCCCCCTACCCCCCTATTGGTAGCTCCTACGAGCAGTACTTC.

This clonotype showed up just a few times. V gene TRBV5-1 combines with J gene TRBJ2-7; 7 bases agree with TRBD2. CDR3 length equals 15 residues. Germline CDR1 SGHRS, CDR2 YFSETQ. V lost 2 bases to trimming and J lost 0 bases; unmatched junction nucleotides: 5. The CDR3 spells CASSLTGRSSYEQYF. CDR3 DNA: TGCGCCAGCAGCTTAACCGGGAGGAGCTCCTACGAGCAGTACTTC.

This clonotype showed up many times. The chain uses TRBV15 and TRBJ1-4, with D possibly TRBD1 on 6 matching bases. The CDR3 totals 14 residues. The germline gives CDR1 LNHNV, CDR2 YYDKDF (reference sequence). The ends were cut back, 3 bases at V and 7 bases at J, with 12 bases in the middle. CDR3 amino acids: CATSSNRAGEKLFF. Here the CDR3 DNA reads TGTGCCACCAGCAGCAACAGGGCTGGTGAAAAACTGTTTTTT.

This sequence joins TRBV5-5 and TRBJ2-7; 10 nucleotides match TRBD1. The V segment lost 0 bases and the J segment 5 bases; nucleotides outside the gene matches: 8. Germline values: CDR1 SGHKS, CDR2 YYEKEE (reference sequence). This CDR3 is built from 16 residues. CDR3 in amino acids: CASSLGEGQGFNEQYF. The CDR3 bases are TGTGCCAGCAGCTTGGGCGAGGGACAGGGGTTCAACGAGCAGTACTTC.

The chain links TRBV5-1 to TRBJ2-6, with 8 bases aligning to TRBD2. V gave up 7 bases and J gave up 4 bases; unmatched junction bases: 4. Per the germline V gene, CDR1 is SGHRS and CDR2 is YFSETQ. This CDR3 has 14 amino acids. For the CDR3, the DNA is TGCGCCAGCGCAGCGGGAGCCGGGGCCAACGTCCTGACTTTC. Its protein is CASAAGAGANVLTF.

This clonotype was found many times. The chain carries TRBV28 and TRBJ1-2; no clear D gene. V lost 5 bases and J 5 bases, leaving 15 bases between the germline ends. Looked up from germline, CDR1 is MDHEN and CDR2 is SYDVKM. This CDR3 has 14 residues. CDR3 protein: CASSKESHYYGYTF. In DNA form, the CDR3 reads TGTGCCAGCAGTAAGGAATCCCACTATTATGGCTACACCTTC.

This clonotype appeared many times. The chain has TRBV20-1 and TRBJ2-7; 9 positions agree with TRBD1. CDR3 length: 13 amino acids. The germline CDR1 and CDR2 sequences are DFQATT and SNEGSKA (reference sequence). V lost 6 bases, J lost 4 bases, and 7 bases stayed unmatched. CDR3 sequence reads: CSAHGQGIYEQYF. Here the CDR3 DNA reads TGCAGTGCCCACGGACAGGGGATTTACGAGCAGTACTTC.

This clonotype was seen a few times. The genes are TRBV11-2 and TRBJ1-6, with a possible D match to TRBD1 (5 bases). Trimming left V 3 bases short and J 10 bases short, with 19 bases between. Germline values: CDR1 SGHAT, CDR2 FQNNGV. The CDR3 extends over 16 amino acids. Here the CDR3 reads CASSLSRALVRSPLHF. DNA of the CDR3: TGTGCCAGCAGCTTGAGCAGGGCCCTCGTACGATCACCCCTCCACTTT.

In its sample, this clonotype was seen many times. The V call is TRBV20-1, the J call TRBJ2-7; D unresolved. Germline CDR1 DFQATT, CDR2 SNEGSKA (reference sequence). V was trimmed by 2 bases and J by 5 bases, leaving 10 bases between them. This CDR3 contains 12 residues. This CDR3 reads CSARRGSDEQYF. The CDR3 bases are TGCAGTGCTAGACGAGGAAGCGACGAGCAGTACTTC.